The clone carrying this TCR beta chain was seen at least ten times. TCRdb reprocessed the PCR reads with MiXCR, giving one entry per CDR3 protein. The sample gives some 590,000 distinct CDR3 sequences, roughly 23% of which show up once; 0.75% to 0.8% is in the top ten. The sample comes from a study of molecular identifiers for immune sequencing clone quantification. CDR3 size: 14 residues. Trimming took 5 bases from V and 2 from J, leaving 11 bases between them. V gene TRBV12-3 or TRBV12-4 combines with J gene TRBJ2-3; D is perhaps TRBD1 (6 bases). The sequence was obtained from a human donor in good health. Some libraries in this study had Jurkat cell RNA spiked in. What was sequenced was naive CD8+ T cells from blood, with Jurkat cell RNA spiked in. Subset denoted: FACS-sorted CD8+CD4-CCR7+CD45RA+ naive T cells. The CDR3 DNA reads TGTGCCAGCAGTCGCAGGGGAGTCACAGATACGCAGTATTTT. It encodes CASSRRGVTDTQYF.